One and the same sample provided the 13 T cell receptor beta chains below, sequenced in a study of CXCR3-negative and CXCR3-positive naive CD8 T cells. The study made its TRB cDNA libraries by 5' RACE, adding UMI labels. TCRdb re-called the 5' RACE reads and gives one entry per CDR3 protein, without DNA. Reported are 130,000 or so distinct CDR3 sequences; the ten largest clones contain 0.45% to 0.6%. The sequenced sample was naive CXCR3- CD8+ T cells from blood. As for subset: CD45RO-CCR7+CD27+CD95- naive CD8+ T cells lacking CXCR3 (TNR3-). The source of these receptors is a human donor in good health. Some clones in this sample may be carry-over from other donors' samples.

CDR3 sequence: CASSSRDRSSYEQYF. The chain joins TRBV7-3 to TRBJ2-7; the TCRdb D gene call, TRBD1, has no DNA to confirm it. The germline V gene has CDR1 SGHTA and CDR2 FQGTGA. The CDR3 is 15 amino acids.

This sequence joins TRBV5-6 and TRBJ2-7; TCRdb proposes TRBD1, but this gene call is untestable without DNA. Germline V CDR1 and CDR2: SGHDT, YYEEEE. The CDR3 extends over 14 amino acids. CDR3 residues: CASSLIQGTYEQYF.

The rearrangement uses TRBV2 and TRBJ2-2; the TCRdb call, TRBD2, lacks DNA for checking. This CDR3 comprises 16 residues. Germline V gene data show CDR1 as SNHLY and CDR2 as FYNNEI. CDR3: CASSPSGGGLTGELFF.

The CDR3 loop is CASGSQGASYNEQFF. V and J are TRBV12-5 and TRBJ2-1; TCRdb gives TRBD1 as the D gene, but with no DNA this cannot be confirmed. Germline CDR1 reads LGHNT; CDR2 reads FRNRAP. The length of the CDR3 is 15 residues.

The chain employs TRBV4-2 and TRBJ1-5. The germline V gene has CDR1 LGHNA and CDR2 YNFKEQ. This CDR3 region has 15 residues. The CDR3 is CASSQAEYSNQPQHF.

The rearrangement links TRBV9 to TRBJ1-6; there is no DNA to check the TCRdb D call of TRBD1. Germline V CDR1 and CDR2: SGDLS, YYNGEE. The CDR3 has 14 amino acids. The CDR3 region is CASSGQVPNSPLHF.

The genes are TRBV4-1 and TRBJ2-1; TCRdb selects TRBD1, and the lack of DNA leaves this call unchecked. The germline V gene has CDR1 MGHRA and CDR2 YSYEKL. The CDR3 is made up of 16 amino acids. CDR3: CASSQDPLGGYNEQFF.

The J gene is TRBJ2-5, the V gene TRBV28. This CDR3 is 15 amino acids long. Germline-derived CDR1 and CDR2 are MDHEN and SYDVKM. CDR3 sequence reads: CASSFMGLKEETQYF. Looking up the rest from reference TRBV28 and TRBJ2-5 gives the full variable domain: DVKVTQSSRYLVKRTGEKVFLECVQDMDHENMFWYRQDPGLGLRLIYFSYDVKMKEKGDIPEGYSVSREKKERFSLILESASTNQTSMYLCASSFMGLKEETQYFGPGTRLLVL.

The chain is built from TRBV9 and TRBJ1-4; the TCRdb D gene call, TRBD1, has no DNA to confirm it. This CDR3 is 20 amino acids long. CDR1 and CDR2 (germline): SGDLS, YYNGEE. The CDR3 is CASSAKSGQGISSTNEKLFF.

V and J are TRBV9 and TRBJ2-1; TCRdb picks TRBD1, but there is no DNA to check that call. Germline CDR1 is SGDLS and CDR2 is YYNGEE. This CDR3 is 17 amino acids long. CDR3 protein: CASSPPLGEDSYNEQFF.

This sequence joins TRBV7-6 and TRBJ2-5; the D call from TCRdb, TRBD2, cannot be confirmed without DNA. The CDR3 extends over 14 amino acids. Germline CDR1 is SGHVS and CDR2 is FNYEAQ. The CDR3 sequence is CASSQQGGAETQYF.

This chain joins TRBV20-1 and TRBJ2-1. The CDR3 has 15 amino acids. Germline CDR1 DFQATT, CDR2 SNEGSKA (reference sequence). CDR3 amino acids: CSAILGRSSYNEQFF.

The rearrangement links TRBV11-2 to TRBJ2-2; the TRBD1 assignment by TCRdb is unverifiable without DNA. CDR3 size: 14 residues. Germline V gene lookup returns CDR1 SGHAT and CDR2 FQNNGV. The CDR3 sequence is CASPGPENTGELFF. The whole variable domain, remainder taken from reference TRBV11-2 and TRBJ2-2, is EAGVAQSPRYKIIEKRQSVAFWCNPISGHATLYWYQQILGQGPKLLIQFQNNGVVDDSQLPKDRFSAERLKGVDSTLKIQPAKLEDSAVYLCASPGPENTGELFFGEGSRLTVL.